These T cell receptor beta chains were read from a single sample in a study of shared clonotypes between healthy human individuals. Profiling relied on immunoSEQ multiplex PCR, and the TCRdb table lists in-frame clones only, not all of them. The table has 1 million to 1.2 million clones, 70% to 80% seen once. The sequenced material came from memory CD4+ T cells from PBMCs. These receptors were obtained from a man in his late teens or twenties in good health. Some clones in this sample may be carry-over from other donors' samples. CDR3s include the opening cysteine and the closing phenylalanine or tryptophan. A D gene is named only where the DNA matches it firmly. For some rows the clone size is stated as once, few or many, or as a class when expanded; others skip it.

abundance	d_gene	v_gene	j_gene	len	CDR3nt	CDR3aa
few	.	TRBV5-4	TRBJ1-2	14	TGTGCCAGCAGCCCTGGACAGTCCTCCTATGGCTACACCTTC	CASSPGQSSYGYTF
once	.	TRBV6-5	TRBJ2-7	13	TGTGCCAGCAGCCAACAGTTAACCTACGAGCAGTACTTC	CASSQQLTYEQYF
.	.	TRBV4-1	TRBJ1-1	14	TGCGCCAGCAGCCAACAGGTATCCGACACTGAAGCTTTCTTT	CASSQQVSDTEAFF
.	.	TRBV30	TRBJ2-3	13	TGTGCCTGGAGTATCCTAGCAGGAGGTACGCAGTATTTT	CAWSILAGGTQYF
.	.	TRBV5-6	TRBJ2-7	17	TGTGCCAGCAGCTTGGGGAACAGGGTCCTGGGGGCCTACGAGCAGTACTTC	CASSLGNRVLGAYEQYF
.	.	TRBV10-3	TRBJ1-3	14	TGTGCCATCAGTGAAGGGGTCGCTGGAAACACCATATATTTT	CAISEGVAGNTIYF
.	.	TRBV7-2	TRBJ2-5	15	TGTGCCAGCAGCATCCACGGAAACCTTCAAGAGACCCAGTACTTC	CASSIHGNLQETQYF
.	.	TRBV15	TRBJ1-1	14	TGTGCCACCAGCATAGGCGGGGCCCACACTGAAGCTTTCTTT	CATSIGGAHTEAFF
few	.	TRBV6-5	TRBJ2-5	12	TGTGCCAGCAGAGGAGACCAAGAGACCCAGTACTTC	CASRGDQETQYF
.	.	TRBV6-1	TRBJ2-5	12	TGTGCCAGCGCCTTGGGAGCGGAGACCCAGTACTTC	CASALGAETQYF
.	TRBD1	TRBV6-1	TRBJ1-2	14	TGTGCCAGCAGGAGGGACAGGTCGGGGACTGGCTACACCTTC	CASRRDRSGTGYTF
.	TRBD2	TRBV7-3	TRBJ2-3	13	TGTGCCAGCAGCTCCGGGAGGACAGATACGCAGTATTTT	CASSSGRTDTQYF
once	.	TRBV27	TRBJ2-2	14	TGTGCCAGCAGGTCCTGGGAGAAGGCCGGGGAGCTGTTTTTT	CASRSWEKAGELFF
.	TRBD2	TRBV27	TRBJ2-1	14	TGTGCCAGCAGCCTACTAGCGGGAGCGAATGAGCAGTTCTTC	CASSLLAGANEQFF
.	TRBD2	TRBV29-1	TRBJ2-7	15	TGCAGCGCACTTACGGGCGGGAGATCGTCCTACGAGCAGTACTTC	CSALTGGRSSYEQYF
.	.	TRBV10-3	TRBJ1-3	14	TGTGCCATAAGGACCTCGGGGACTGGAAACACCATATATTTT	CAIRTSGTGNTIYF
.	TRBD2	TRBV2	TRBJ2-7	15	TGTGCCAGCAGGTACGGGACTAGCGGGCCCTACGAGCAGTACTTC	CASRYGTSGPYEQYF
.	.	TRBV20-1	TRBJ2-7	11	TGCAGTGCTAGCCGCCGGGGTCCACAGTACTTC	CSASRRGPQYF
.	.	TRBV18	TRBJ2-6	16	TGTGCCAGCCCAAGGGGGGCCCTCTCTGGGGCCAACGTCCTGACTTTC	CASPRGALSGANVLTF
.	TRBD1	TRBV7-8	TRBJ2-5	15	TGTGCCAGCAGCTTAGGGACAGGGAGGCAAGAGACCCAGTACTTC	CASSLGTGRQETQYF
.	TRBD2	TRBV18	TRBJ2-5	14	TGTGCCAGCTCACCAGAGACTAGCAGGGAGACCCAGTACTTC	CASSPETSRETQYF
.	.	TRBV6-5	TRBJ2-5	14	TGTGCCAGCAGTCCCTCGGCAGTCCAAGAGACCCAGTACTTC	CASSPSAVQETQYF